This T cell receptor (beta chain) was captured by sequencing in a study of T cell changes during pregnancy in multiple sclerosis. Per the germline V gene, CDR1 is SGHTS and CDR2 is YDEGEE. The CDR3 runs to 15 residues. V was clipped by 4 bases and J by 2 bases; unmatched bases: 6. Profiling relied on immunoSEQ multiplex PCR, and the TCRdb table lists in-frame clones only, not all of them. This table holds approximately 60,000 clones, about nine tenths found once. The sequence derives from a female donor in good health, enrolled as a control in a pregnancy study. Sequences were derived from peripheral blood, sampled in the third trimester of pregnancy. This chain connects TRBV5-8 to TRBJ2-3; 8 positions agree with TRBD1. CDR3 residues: CASSRTGIYTDTQYF. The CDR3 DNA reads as TGTGCCAGCAGCCGGACAGGGATATACACAGATACGCAGTATTTT.